This T cell receptor (beta chain) was observed in a study of blood T cell repertoires in COVID-19 (dated by TCRdb to about 2020). Context from the whole study: Samples covering the acute and convalescent phases of COVID-19 were provided by collaborators in the United States, Italy and Spain. The material from the prospective study consisted of cDNA or gDNA derived from T cells, B-cell-depleted T cells, or PBMCs. Deeply sampled blood TCRbeta repertoires from subjects exposed to, actively infected with, or recovered from COVID-19 were included in the dataset. The repertoires were released in a freely available public database meant as a resource for research on the immune response to SARS-CoV-2. The samples were drawn from the first 160 participants of the ongoing ImmuneRACE study and from some 1,300 subjects provided by 6 global collaborators. A de-identified subject ID, COVID-19 status, age in years and sex were almost always included in the sample metadata. Where HLA class I and class II types were available, the types were taken from metadata supplied by the sample provider, not from assay-based typing. Broad study findings and their caveats: How much clinical and demographic metadata was included differed by source and by participant, and the metadata was provided uncurated.

Note on this clone: The specificity of this receptor is unknown. No base qualities exist here, and no much larger clone lies one base off it.

Participants in the prospective study were enrolled through a virtual design, were aged roughly 18 to 100 years, and lived in approximately 25 United States geographic areas. Cohort assignment in the prospective study relied on participant-reported clinical history from a screening survey and a study questionnaire. For ImmuneRACE Cohort 3, a participant was defined as recovered based on two consecutive negative NP/OP PCR tests, clearance by a healthcare professional, or resolution of symptoms. In the prospective study, whole blood, serum and a nasopharyngeal or oropharyngeal swab were collected from each participant by mobile phlebotomists. Additional blood draws and questionnaires over an approximately two-month period could optionally be provided by prospective study participants. Before DNA extraction, blood samples from the prospective study were shipped at room temperature or frozen. The immunoSEQ Assay, a bias-controlled multiplex PCR, was used to amplify TCRbeta CDR3 regions from genomic DNA. As for how the authors treated the data: Nucleated cell counts per sample were estimated from amplification of reference gene primers within the assay. Sequence reads were collapsed and filtered to measure the absolute abundance of every unique TCRbeta CDR3 rearrangement. For each sample, productive Simpson clonality was calculated as the square root of Simpson's diversity index across productive rearrangements. TCRdb took this table from immuneACCESS and kept in-frame rearrangements with V and J called. Such tables lack part of the clones; where checked against another copy, unresolved V genes explain under half of the gap, and the rest is unexplained. V and J calls and clone size are copied from that table; D and trimming were computed from the DNA. In all, the sample holds about 320,000 clones, and 89% of those were seen once. Together, the top ten hold 5.2% of the sample.

Reading from cysteine to phenylalanine, the CDR3 counts 16 amino acids. The read is trimmed to its CDR3 DNA, 48 bases read in frame from base 1. CDR1 and CDR2 are drawn from the germline V gene: LGHNA, YSLEER. Ends trimmed: V by 3 bases, J by 6 bases; bases unmatched to a gene: 11. The chain is assembled from TRBV4-3 and TRBJ1-2, with TRBD1 matching 9 junction bases. Sequenced: PBMCs or T cells enriched from blood (not recorded which). The sequence derives from a man aged 55 to 70 who had recovered from COVID-19. The DNA reads TGCGCCAGCAGCCAGACATCCGGGACAGGGTCGAATGGCTACACCTTC. This is translated as CASSQTSGTGSNGYTF.